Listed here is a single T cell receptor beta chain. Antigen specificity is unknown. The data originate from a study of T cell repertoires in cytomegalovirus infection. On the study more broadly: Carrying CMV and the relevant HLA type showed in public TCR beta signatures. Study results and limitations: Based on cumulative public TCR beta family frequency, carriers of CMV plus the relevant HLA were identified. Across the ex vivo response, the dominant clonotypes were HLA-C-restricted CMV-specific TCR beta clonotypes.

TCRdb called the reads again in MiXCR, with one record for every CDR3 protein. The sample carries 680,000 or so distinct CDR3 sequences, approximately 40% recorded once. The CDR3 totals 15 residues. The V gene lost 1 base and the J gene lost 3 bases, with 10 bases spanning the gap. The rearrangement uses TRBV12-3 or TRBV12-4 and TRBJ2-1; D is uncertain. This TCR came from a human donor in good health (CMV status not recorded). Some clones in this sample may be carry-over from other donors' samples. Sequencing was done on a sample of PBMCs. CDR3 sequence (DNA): TGTGCCAGCAGTTTAGGGTTAGTCGACTACAATGAGCAGTTCTTC. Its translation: CASSLGLVDYNEQFF.